Listed here is a single T cell receptor beta chain. Its antigen is unknown. TCRdb passed the 5' RACE reads through MiXCR, listing each CDR3 protein once. The sample records 1,800,000 or so distinct CDR3 sequences, 25% to 35% being singletons. Healthy Caucasian individuals made up all the donors. Trimming stripped 7 bases from V and 8 bases from J, with 10 bases between. CDR1 is SGHTA and CDR2 is FQGNSA in the germline V gene. CDR3 length: 11 residues. This entry is derived from a study of identical twins. General study findings and limits: For cord blood, abundant beta clonotypes had fewer insertions, unlike memory repertoires, which showed none. Excess sharing by twins proved weaker in beta out-of-frame sequences. There was an excess of low generation probability in the out-of-frame alpha sequences that twins shared.

Specimen: cord blood. The receptor comes from a newborn girl in good health. This rearrangement joins TRBV7-2 to TRBJ2-3; D remains ambiguous. CDR3 loop: CASKKAATQYF. The CDR3 DNA sequence: TGTGCCAGCAAGAAGGCCGCTACGCAGTATTTT.